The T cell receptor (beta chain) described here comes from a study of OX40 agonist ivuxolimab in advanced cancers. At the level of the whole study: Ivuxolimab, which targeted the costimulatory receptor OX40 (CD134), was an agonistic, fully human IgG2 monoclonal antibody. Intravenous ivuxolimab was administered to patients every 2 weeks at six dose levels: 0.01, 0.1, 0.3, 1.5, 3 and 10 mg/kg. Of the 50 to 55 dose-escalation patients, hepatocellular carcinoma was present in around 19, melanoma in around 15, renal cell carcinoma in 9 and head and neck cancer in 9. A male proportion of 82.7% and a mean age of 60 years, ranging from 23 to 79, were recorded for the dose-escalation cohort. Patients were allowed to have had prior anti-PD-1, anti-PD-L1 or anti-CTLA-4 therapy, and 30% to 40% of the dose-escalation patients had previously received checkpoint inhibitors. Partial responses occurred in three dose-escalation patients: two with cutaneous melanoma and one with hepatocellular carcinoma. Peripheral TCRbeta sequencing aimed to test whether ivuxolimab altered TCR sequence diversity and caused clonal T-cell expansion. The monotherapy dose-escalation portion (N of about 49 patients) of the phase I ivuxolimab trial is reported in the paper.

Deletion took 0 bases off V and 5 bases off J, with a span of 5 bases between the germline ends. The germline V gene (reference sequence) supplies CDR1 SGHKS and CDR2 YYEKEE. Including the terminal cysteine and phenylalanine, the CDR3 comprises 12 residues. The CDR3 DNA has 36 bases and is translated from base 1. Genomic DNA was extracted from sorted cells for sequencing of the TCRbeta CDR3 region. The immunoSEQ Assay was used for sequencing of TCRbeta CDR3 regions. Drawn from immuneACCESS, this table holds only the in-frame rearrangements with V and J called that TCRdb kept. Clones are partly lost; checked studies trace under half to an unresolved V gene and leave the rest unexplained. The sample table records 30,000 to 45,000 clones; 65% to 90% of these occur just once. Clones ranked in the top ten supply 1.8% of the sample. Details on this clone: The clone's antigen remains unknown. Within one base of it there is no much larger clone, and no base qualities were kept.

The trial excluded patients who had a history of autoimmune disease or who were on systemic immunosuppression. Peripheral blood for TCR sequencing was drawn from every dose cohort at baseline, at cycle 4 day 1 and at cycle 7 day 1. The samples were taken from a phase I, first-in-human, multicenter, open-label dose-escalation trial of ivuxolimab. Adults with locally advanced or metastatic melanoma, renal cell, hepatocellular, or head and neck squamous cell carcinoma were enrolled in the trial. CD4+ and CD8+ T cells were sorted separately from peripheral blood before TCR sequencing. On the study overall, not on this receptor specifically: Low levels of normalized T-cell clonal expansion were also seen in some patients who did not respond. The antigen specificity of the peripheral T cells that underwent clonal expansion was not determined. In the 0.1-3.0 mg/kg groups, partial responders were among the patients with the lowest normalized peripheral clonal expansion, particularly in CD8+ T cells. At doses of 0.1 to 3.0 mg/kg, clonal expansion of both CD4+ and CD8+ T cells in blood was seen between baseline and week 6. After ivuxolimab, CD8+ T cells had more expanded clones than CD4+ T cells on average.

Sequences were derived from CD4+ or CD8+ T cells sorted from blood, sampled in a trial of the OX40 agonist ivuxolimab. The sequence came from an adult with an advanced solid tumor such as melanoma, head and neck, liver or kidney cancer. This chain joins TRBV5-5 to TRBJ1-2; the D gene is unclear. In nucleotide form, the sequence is TGTGCCAGCAGCTTGGGGGAATATGGCTACACCTTC. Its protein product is CASSLGEYGYTF. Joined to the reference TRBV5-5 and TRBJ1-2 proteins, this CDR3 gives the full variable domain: DAGVTQSPTHLIKTRGQQVTLRCSPISGHKSVSWYQQVLGQGPQFIFQYYEKEERGRGNFPDRFSARQFPNYSSELNVNALLLGDSALYLCASSLGEYGYTFGSGTRLTVV.